The 31 T cell receptor gamma chains given below trace back to one sample, sequenced in a study of Vδ1+ human thymocytes. The study, taken as a whole, reports: Thymic TRG and TRD repertoires appeared highly polyclonal, with Gaussian CDR3 length distributions.

These receptors' targets are unknown. The template was reverse-transcribed extracted RNA. The CDR3 regions were amplified by multiplex PCR from V-gene primers to a constant-region primer. TCRdb re-called the multiplex PCR reads with CATT. This table has about 6,500 gamma-chain clones, roughly 40% appearing once. Sequenced sample: Vdelta1+ gamma-delta thymocytes from the thymus. Subset noted: FACS-sorted CD3+ TCRalphabeta- TCRVdelta1+ TCRVdelta2- thymocytes. Receptors originate from a boy less than two years old who had congenital heart surgery.

The V and J genes are TRGV9 and TRGJ1 or TRGJ2. This CDR3 has 14 residues. CDR1 and CDR2 (germline): GITISATS, ISYDGTV (reference sequence). Germline trimming cut 0 bases from V and 2 bases from J; bases unmatched to any gene: 4. As DNA, the CDR3 is TGTGCCTTGTGGGAGGTGCAGGATTATTATAAGAAACTCTTT. This codes for CALWEVQDYYKKLF.

Points on this clone: A junction boundary mismatches the germline segment, possibly from a read error. The chain couples TRGV4 to TRGJ1 or TRGJ2. No J segment appears in TCRdb, so it was assigned here by matching the sequence to germline. CDR3 size: 12 residues. Per the germline V gene, CDR1 is EGSTGY and CDR2 is YDSYTSSV. The CDR3 nucleotides are TGTACCACCTGGGTTTCCGCTTATAAGAAACTCTTT. Its translation is CTTWVSAYKKLF.

The chain joins TRGV3 to TRGJ1 or TRGJ2. As TCRdb names no J gene, one was assigned here on the basis of a DNA match to germline. CDR1 VTNTFY and CDR2 YDVSTARD come from the germline V gene (reference sequence). J was trimmed by 2 bases and V by 0 bases; bases with no gene match: 7. This CDR3 is 15 amino acids long. CDR3 residues: CATWDRPGDYYKKLF. The CDR3 DNA reads TGTGCCACCTGGGACAGGCCCGGGGATTATTATAAGAAACTCTTT.

This rearrangement joins TRGV8 to TRGJ1 or TRGJ2. The J gene is not listed in TCRdb, so it was assigned here from a DNA match to germline. V lost 3 bases and J lost 0; bases outside the gene matches: 8. Germline lookup yields CDR1 VENAVY and CDR2 YDSYNSRV. This CDR3 is built from 15 residues. The DNA of the CDR3 is TGTGCCACCTGGGATGGAATTCTGAATTATTATAAGAAACTCTTT. Encoded protein: CATWDGILNYYKKLF.

This clone was detected only once. The chain carries TRGV3 and TRGJ1 or TRGJ2. Assignment of the J gene here rests on matching the DNA to germline, because TCRdb gives none. CDR1 is VTNTFY and CDR2 is YDVSTARD in the germline V gene (reference sequence). Germline trimming cut 0 bases from V and 12 bases from J; bases unmatched to any gene: 5. The CDR3 length is 11 residues. CDR3 in DNA: TGTGCCACCTGGGACAGGATTCGGAAACTCTTT. Translated: CATWDRIRKLF.

The chain carries TRGV4 and TRGJ1 or TRGJ2. Assignment of the J gene here rests on matching the DNA to germline, because TCRdb gives none. V was pared by 4 bases and J by 10 bases, with 10 bases of the junction left unmatched. Looked up from germline, CDR1 is EGSTGY and CDR2 is YDSYTSSV. This CDR3 is 12 amino acids long. DNA for the CDR3: TGTGCCACCTGGGACCGATATGGCAAGAAACTCTTT. The encoded protein is CATWDRYGKKLF.

This clone turned up a few times. This chain uses TRGV5 with TRGJ1 or TRGJ2. V was clipped by 3 bases and J by 5 bases; unmatched bases: 7. The CDR3 consists of 13 residues. CDR1 and CDR2 from the germline V gene are VINAFY and YDVSNSKD. CDR3 loop: CATWDGLDYKKLF. CDR3 in DNA: TGTGCCACCTGGGACGGTCTTGATTATAAGAAACTCTTT.

This clone appeared a few times. V gene TRGV5 combines with J gene TRGJ1 or TRGJ2. V shed 0 bases, J shed 11 bases, and the junction held 4 bases outside the gene matches. CDR1 is VINAFY, CDR2 YDVSNSKD, per germline. CDR3 length: 11 residues. In DNA, the CDR3 is TGTGCCACCTGGGACAGGAATGAGAAACTCTTT. Translation gives CATWDRNEKLF.

A few counts support this clone. The J gene is TRGJ1 or TRGJ2, the V gene TRGV4. The CDR3 has 9 residues. Unmatched junction bases numbered 7, after V lost 5 bases and J lost 15 bases. Per germline, CDR1 EGSTGY and CDR2 YDSYTSSV. The CDR3 is CATWGNGLF. In DNA, the CDR3 is TGTGCCACCTGGGGAAACGGACTCTTT.

This clone showed up just a few times. The genes are TRGV8 and TRGJP. Germline assignment: CDR1 VENAVY and CDR2 YDSYNSRV. This CDR3 region has 16 residues. With 0 bases clipped from V and 9 bases from J, the junction kept 5 bases outside the gene matches. The CDR3, as DNA: TGTGCCACCTGGGATAGGCGAAGGTTGGGCAAAAAAATCAAGGTATTT. It is translated as CATWDRRRLGKKIKVF.

Comments on this clone: The junction departs from the called germline gene at one end, perhaps through a read error. V is TRGV3 and J is TRGJP2. In the absence of a J gene in TCRdb, the DNA was matched to germline to assign it here. The CDR3 is made up of 17 amino acids. Germline V gene data show CDR1 as VTNTFY and CDR2 as YDVSTARD (reference sequence). The CDR3: CATRDRPPHGSDWIKTF. The DNA for the CDR3 is TGTGCCACCCGGGACAGGCCGCCCCACGGTAGTGATTGGATCAAGACGTTT.

A single count supports this clone. The chain joins TRGV4 to TRGJ1 or TRGJ2. In the absence of a J gene in TCRdb, the DNA was matched to germline to assign it here. CDR3 size: 12 residues. The germline V gene encodes CDR1 EGSTGY and CDR2 YDSYTSSV. V shed 1 base, J shed 6 bases, and the junction held 3 bases outside the gene matches. CDR3 nucleotides: TGTGCCACCTGGGATGGCGGTTATAAGAAACTCTTT. Protein product: CATWDGGYKKLF.

Concerning this clone itself: Within the sample, other DNA sequences also encode this same CDR3. The gene calls are TRGV3 and TRGJ1 or TRGJ2. TCRdb carries no J gene annotation; the J gene was assigned here by matching the DNA with germline. This CDR3 spans 13 amino acids. V lost 0 bases, J lost 5 bases, and 4 bases stayed unmatched. Germline values: CDR1 VTNTFY, CDR2 YDVSTARD (reference sequence). CDR3 nucleotides: TGTGCCACCTGGGACAGGCGCCATTATAAGAAACTCTTT. Protein sequence: CATWDRRHYKKLF.

The V and J genes are TRGV2 and TRGJ1 or TRGJ2. Germline V lookup: CDR1 EGSNGY, CDR2 YDSYNSKV. The CDR3 spans 16 residues. V gave up 1 base and J gave up 2 bases; unmatched junction bases: 11. The CDR3 loop reads CATWDGQAYHYYKKLF. In DNA form, the CDR3 reads TGTGCCACCTGGGACGGACAAGCGTACCATTATTATAAGAAACTCTTT.

This clone was seen a single time. J is TRGJ1 or TRGJ2 and V is TRGV4. In the absence of a J gene in TCRdb, the DNA was matched to germline to assign it here. Germline trimming cut 4 bases from V and 7 bases from J; bases unmatched to any gene: 10. There are 13 residues in the CDR3. Germline V gives CDR1 EGSTGY, CDR2 YDSYTSSV. This CDR3 is CATWETFCYKKLF. The CDR3 DNA sequence: TGTGCCACCTGGGAGACATTTTGCTATAAGAAACTCTTT.

The V and J genes are TRGV2 and TRGJ1 or TRGJ2. TCRdb gives no J gene; it was assigned here by matching the DNA to germline. V lost 0 bases to trimming and J lost 6 bases; unmatched junction nucleotides: 5. CDR1 and CDR2 from the germline V gene are EGSNGY and YDSYNSKV. The CDR3 is 13 residues long. The CDR3 reads CATWDGPGYKKLF. The CDR3 coding sequence is TGTGCCACCTGGGACGGGCCTGGTTATAAGAAACTCTTT.

The V call is TRGV3, the J call TRGJ1 or TRGJ2. In the absence of a J gene in TCRdb, the DNA was matched to germline to assign it here. The CDR3 has 12 amino acids. CDR1 VTNTFY and CDR2 YDVSTARD come from the germline V gene (reference sequence). J was trimmed by 2 bases and V by 5 bases; bases with no gene match: 3. CDR3 sequence (DNA): TGTGCCACCTGGGCTGATTATTATAAGAAACTCTTT. Translating gives CATWADYYKKLF.

The J gene call is TRGJ1 or TRGJ2, but no V gene call exists. The CDR3 runs to 10 residues. CDR3 in amino acids: CATWDTEKLF. DNA of the CDR3: TGTGCCACCTGGGACACGGAGAAACTCTTT.

No V gene was called, and the J gene is TRGJ1 or TRGJ2. CDR3 length equals 14 residues. The CDR3 DNA reads as TGTGCCACCTGGGATCGATCTCATTATTATAAGAAACTCTTT. Its protein product is CATWDRSHYYKKLF.

For the J gene the call is TRGJ1 or TRGJ2; the V gene lacks a call. The CDR3 runs to 13 residues. CDR3 nucleotide sequence: TGTGCCACCTGGGACGGGGCTTCCACGAAGAAACTCTTT. Translated, it gives CATWDGASTKKLF.

V gene TRGV3 combines with J gene TRGJ1 or TRGJ2. Trimming removed 0 bases from V and 4 bases from J; junction bases left unmatched: 6. CDR3 length: 14 residues. CDR1 and CDR2 from the germline V gene are VTNTFY and YDVSTARD (reference sequence). The CDR3 nucleotides read TGTGCCACCTGGGACAGGCGCCTCTATTATAAGAAACTCTTT. It encodes CATWDRRLYYKKLF.

The chain combines TRGV4 with TRGJ1 or TRGJ2. Matching the DNA to germline supplied the J gene, which TCRdb does not give. CDR3 length: 15 residues. In germline, CDR1 is EGSTGY, CDR2 YDSYTSSV. V lost 3 bases and J lost 3; bases outside the gene matches: 11. DNA for the CDR3: TGTGCCACCTGGGATCTTCCGGGGGGTTATTATAAGAAACTCTTT. This gives the protein CATWDLPGGYYKKLF.

The V call is TRGV4, the J call TRGJ1 or TRGJ2. No J segment appears in TCRdb, so it was assigned here by matching the sequence to germline. Germline assignment: CDR1 EGSTGY and CDR2 YDSYTSSV. This CDR3 is 13 amino acids long. After removal of 4 bases from V and 7 bases from J, the junction contained 10 bases not matched to a gene. The CDR3 reads CATWEGKVYKKLF. CDR3 in DNA: TGTGCCACCTGGGAGGGCAAGGTGTATAAGAAACTCTTT.

The rearrangement links TRGV3 to TRGJ1 or TRGJ2. Here the J gene was assigned by germline matching of the DNA, as TCRdb has none. The CDR3 totals 14 residues. The ends lost 0 bases at V and 4 bases at J; junction bases unmatched: 6. The V gene's germline CDR1 is VTNTFY and CDR2 YDVSTARD (reference sequence). The CDR3 DNA is TGTGCCACCTGGGACAGGCGGCAGTATTATAAGAAACTCTTT. It codes for CATWDRRQYYKKLF.

The rearrangement uses TRGV9 and TRGJ1 or TRGJ2. TCRdb is silent on the J gene; assignment here came from matching the DNA to germline. The CDR3 spans 13 residues. The J segment lost 0 bases and the V segment lost 6 bases, leaving 5 bases of the junction unmatched. Looked up from germline, CDR1 is GITISATS and CDR2 is ISYDGTV (reference sequence). The CDR3 is CALWSKNYYKKLF. CDR3 bases: TGTGCCTTGTGGTCGAAGAATTATTATAAGAAACTCTTT.

The chain is built from TRGV3 and TRGJ1 or TRGJ2. As TCRdb names no J gene, one was assigned here on the basis of a DNA match to germline. Germline V gene data show CDR1 as VTNTFY and CDR2 as YDVSTARD (reference sequence). The CDR3 has 15 residues. V lost 0 bases and J lost 7; bases outside the gene matches: 12. Written as DNA, the CDR3 is TGTGCCACCTGGGACAGGCCCCGGAGTTGCTATAAGAAACTCTTT. Amino acid sequence: CATWDRPRSCYKKLF.

This clone was counted only a few times. The rearrangement joins TRGV9 to TRGJP2. V lost 0 bases and J lost 6; bases outside the gene matches: 7. The CDR3 contains 15 residues. From germline, CDR1 is GITISATS and CDR2 ISYDGTV (reference sequence). Here the CDR3 reads CALWEVRGGDWIKTF. CDR3 sequence (DNA): TGTGCCTTGTGGGAGGTGCGGGGAGGTGATTGGATCAAGACGTTT.

In the case of this clone: This specimen includes other DNA sequences encoding the same CDR3. The chain combines TRGV4 with TRGJ1 or TRGJ2. Germline matching of the DNA provided the J gene here, since TCRdb leaves it blank. V gave up 0 bases and J gave up 1 base; unmatched junction bases: 3. Germline assignment: CDR1 EGSTGY and CDR2 YDSYTSSV. This CDR3 comprises 14 residues. The CDR3 nucleotides read TGTGCCACCTGGGATGGGCCAAATTATTATAAGAAACTCTTT. Its translation is CATWDGPNYYKKLF.

This clone was seen a handful of times. This chain uses TRGV4 with TRGJ1 or TRGJ2. The germline V gene encodes CDR1 EGSTGY and CDR2 YDSYTSSV. The CDR3 is 13 amino acids. Trimming at V came to 0 bases and at J to 9 bases, leaving 8 bases not matched to a gene. DNA for the CDR3: TGTGCCACCTGGGATGGGCGGGGGTTTAAGAAACTCTTT. Residues: CATWDGRGFKKLF.

The chain recombines TRGV5 with TRGJ1 or TRGJ2. The J gene, not given by TCRdb, was assigned here from a germline match of the nucleotide sequence. Germline trimming cut 0 bases from V and 5 bases from J; bases unmatched to any gene: 7. This CDR3 contains 14 residues. CDR1 and CDR2 from the germline V gene are VINAFY and YDVSNSKD. The CDR3 loop is CATWDRQFHYKKLF. CDR3 in DNA: TGTGCCACCTGGGACAGGCAGTTTCATTATAAGAAACTCTTT.

The rearrangement joins TRGV3 to TRGJ1 or TRGJ2. The J gene, not given by TCRdb, was assigned here from a germline match of the nucleotide sequence. The CDR3 has 14 residues. Germline CDR1 is VTNTFY and CDR2 is YDVSTARD (reference sequence). J was trimmed by 1 base and V by 0 bases; bases with no gene match: 3. The CDR3 nucleotides read TGTGCCACCTGGGACAGGAGAAATTATTATAAGAAACTCTTT. This translates into CATWDRRNYYKKLF.